This T cell receptor beta chain was sequenced in a study of identical twins. The study's findings and limits: The study drew conclusions from cross-sectional statistical analysis, not from following the same donors. Beta clonotypes that were abundant in cord blood contained fewer insertions, a pattern absent from memory repertoires. There is a chance that invariant MAIT and iNKT cells partially muddied zero-insertion analyses.

This clonotype came up many times. Its antigen is as yet unknown. Template switching, a step in the protocol, added a universal primer site, and cDNA carried unique molecular identifiers. Via MiXCR, TCRdb re-called the 5' RACE reads, giving one row per CDR3 protein. The sample has about 240,000 distinct CDR3 sequences, approximately 6.8% seen once. The germline V gene encodes CDR1 MGHRA and CDR2 YSYEKL. The V gene lost 0 bases and the J gene lost 2 bases, with 17 bases spanning the gap. This CDR3 spans 17 amino acids. The same specimen was also included in a second study, on yellow fever vaccine responses in identical twins.

The sequenced sample consisted of CD8+ T cells sorted from blood. The chain employs TRBV4-1 and TRBJ2-7; D perhaps matches TRBD2 (6 bases). The source of this sequence is a woman between 18 and 29 years old in good health. The CDR3 coding sequence is TGCGCCAGCAGCCAAGATCTGCGGTTCCGCGGGGCCTACGAGCAGTACTTC. Translation: CASSQDLRFRGAYEQYF.